This record looks at one T cell receptor beta chain sequence and its context. Which antigen it targets is not known. The record has no base qualities; no much larger clone is one base away. Trimming costs V 5 bases and J 3 bases, and their ends lie 11 bases apart. Reading from cysteine to phenylalanine, the CDR3 counts 14 amino acids. The only DNA kept is the CDR3, 42 bases in frame from the first base. CDR1 and CDR2 are drawn from the germline V gene: SGHVS, FQNEAQ. This entry belongs to a study of blood T cell repertoires in COVID-19 (dated by TCRdb to 2020 to 2022). Background for the entire study: Samples covering the acute and convalescent phases of COVID-19 were provided by collaborators in the United States, Italy and Spain. The material from the prospective study consisted of cDNA or gDNA derived from T cells, B-cell-depleted T cells, or PBMCs. Subjects who had been exposed to COVID-19, were actively infected with it, or had recovered from it provided the deeply sampled blood TCRbeta repertoires that made up the dataset. The repertoires were released in a freely available public database meant as a resource for research on the immune response to SARS-CoV-2. Samples were obtained from the ongoing ImmuneRACE study (first 160 participants) and from over 1,000 subjects provided by 6 global collaborators. Sample metadata almost always included a de-identified subject ID, COVID-19 status, age in years and sex. Where available, HLA class I and class II types were obtained from metadata supplied by the sample provider rather than from assay-based typing. Points the paper makes about the study in general: The amount of clinical and demographic metadata varied by source and participant and was provided uncurated.

Whole blood was collected in K2EDTA tubes by collaborating institutions according to the institutions' own protocols. For TCRbeta analysis, collaborator samples were shipped as frozen whole blood, as isolated PBMCs, or as DNA extracted from either sample type. The immunoSEQ Assay, a bias-controlled multiplex PCR, was used to amplify TCRbeta CDR3 regions from genomic DNA. Under the source paper's analysis protocol: Nucleated cell counts per sample were estimated from amplification of reference gene primers within the assay. To quantify the absolute abundance of each unique TCRbeta CDR3 rearrangement, sequence reads were collapsed and filtered. Productive Simpson clonality was computed per sample as the square root of Simpson's diversity index over productive rearrangements. The clones in this table, taken by TCRdb from immuneACCESS, are in-frame only. Not every clone is retained; where verified, under half of the shortfall comes from an unresolved V gene, and the cause of the rest is unknown. The V and J calls and the clone size are those of that table, but D and trimming were determined from the DNA. Across this sample there are 60,000 to 85,000 clones, with around 83% seen only once. Less than 45% of the sample rests with the top ten.

The clonotype comes from a man older than 75 with acute or convalescent COVID-19. Specimen: peripheral blood. Recombination connected TRBV7-8 to TRBJ1-5, with the D gene too uncertain to name. The DNA sequence follows: TGTGCCAGCAGCCGTGGACTCAACAATCAGCCCCAGCATTTT. It translates to CASSRGLNNQPQHF.